This T cell receptor beta chain came from a study of cytomegalovirus exposure and HLA in healthy donors. There are 15 residues in the CDR3. V lost 6 bases and J lost 2, with 17 bases in between. Germline-derived CDR1 and CDR2 are MDHEN and SYDVKM. PCR was performed using 60 Vbeta and 13 Jbeta primers. TCRdb's table, derived via immunoSEQ multiplex PCR, lists solely in-frame clones and lacks some. The sample lists approximately 70,000 clones, approximately 70% occurring once. Material for sequencing was PBMCs. This receptor was identified in a woman in her forties or fifties in good health and CMV-seropositive. The V gene is TRBV28, the J gene TRBJ2-7; possibly TRBD1 for D (6 bases). The CDR3 bases are TGTGCCAGCAGACCCAGACCAGGGGCCACCTACGAGCAGTACTTC. Translation: CASRPRPGATYEQYF.